The 18 T cell receptor beta chains presented below share a single source sample, sequenced in a study of OX40 agonist ivuxolimab in advanced cancers. Some clones are missing from TCRdb's copy, which holds only in-frame ones; the method was immunoSEQ multiplex PCR. The sample lists around 69,000 clones; roughly 86% were seen once. Sequencing used CD4+ or CD8+ T cells sorted from blood, obtained in a trial of the OX40 agonist ivuxolimab. These receptor sequences come from an adult with an advanced solid tumor such as melanoma, head and neck, liver or kidney cancer.

The chain uses TRBV5-1 and TRBJ1-2, with 8 nucleotides matching TRBD1. Trimming took 3 bases from V and 4 from J; bases not matched to a gene: 2. The CDR3 contains 13 residues. Germline V CDR1 and CDR2: SGHRS, YFSETQ. As DNA, the CDR3 is TGCGCCAGCAGCTCTGGACAGGGCTATGGCTACACCTTC. This sequence encodes CASSSGQGYGYTF.

V is TRBV7-2 and J is TRBJ2-1; D gene ambiguous. The V gene lost 4 bases and the J gene lost 0 bases, with 7 bases spanning the gap. The germline V gene encodes CDR1 SGHTA and CDR2 FQGNSA. CDR3 length equals 14 residues. The CDR3 DNA sequence: TGTGCCAGCAGCTCGCAAACCTCCTACAATGAGCAGTTCTTC. Its translation: CASSSQTSYNEQFF.

The chain is built from TRBV4-1 and TRBJ2-5, with 11 positions matching TRBD2. Trimming removed 5 bases from V and 1 base from J; junction bases left unmatched: 3. The length of the CDR3 is 15 residues. Per the germline V gene, CDR1 is MGHRA and CDR2 is YSYEKL. CDR3 amino acids: CASSKGTSGQETQYF. The CDR3 DNA reads as TGCGCCAGCAGCAAAGGGACTAGCGGCCAAGAGACCCAGTACTTC.

The chain couples TRBV7-6 to TRBJ2-2; the match to TRBD2 covers 10 bases. Germline values: CDR1 SGHVS, CDR2 FNYEAQ. The CDR3 has 19 residues. The J segment lost 0 bases and the V segment lost 2 bases, leaving 9 bases of the junction unmatched. The CDR3 loop reads CASSLIRIAGGANTGELFF. The CDR3 bases are TGTGCCAGCAGCTTAATTCGTATAGCGGGGGGCGCGAACACCGGGGAGCTGTTTTTT.

The chain couples TRBV6-5 to TRBJ2-7; 8 bases agree with TRBD1. The V gene end was trimmed by 5 bases and the J gene end by 9 bases; junction bases not matched to a gene: 9. Germline lookup yields CDR1 MNHEY and CDR2 SVGAGI. The CDR3 has 13 residues. The CDR3 DNA reads TGTGCCAGCAGTGATGGACAGGGCTGGCGGCAGTACGTC. This sequence encodes CASSDGQGWRQYV.

This clone was observed once. The chain carries TRBV6-1 and TRBJ1-2; D is undetermined. Germline lookup yields CDR1 MNHNS and CDR2 SASEGT. Trimming shortened V by 5 bases and J by 4 bases, and 11 bases separated the two germline ends. This CDR3 region has 13 residues. The CDR3, as DNA: TGTGCCAGCAGTCAGGCAGACTCCTATGGCTACACCTTC. This sequence encodes CASSQADSYGYTF.

J is TRBJ2-7 and V is TRBV7-9; 7 nucleotides agree with TRBD1. From germline, CDR1 is SEHNR and CDR2 FQNEAQ (reference sequence). This CDR3 has 12 amino acids. The trim removed 6 bases at V and 4 bases at J, leaving 3 bases unmatched. DNA for the CDR3: TGTGCCAGCAGTCAGACAGGGTACGAGCAGTACTTC. This codes for CASSQTGYEQYF. The variable domain in full, completed from reference TRBV7-9 and TRBJ2-7, reads DTGVSQNPRHKITKRGQNVTFRCDPISEHNRLYWYRQTLGQGPEFLTYFQNEAQLEKSRLLSDRFSAERPKGSFSTLEIQRTEQGDSAMYLCASSQTGYEQYFGPGTRLTVT.

The V gene is TRBV11-2, the J gene TRBJ1-4, with 10 bases that match TRBD1. The CDR3 is 16 amino acids. CDR1 is SGHAT and CDR2 is FQNNGV in the germline V gene. J gave up 7 bases and V 3 bases, and 8 bases lay outside the gene matches. DNA for the CDR3: TGTGCCAGCAGCTTTGGGACAGGGGCTGACAGTGAAAAACTGTTTTTT. Residues: CASSFGTGADSEKLFF.

The chain links TRBV11-2 to TRBJ1-6; D is perhaps TRBD1 (5 bases). V dropped 1 base and J dropped 0 bases, with 16 bases sitting between them. Germline V gene lookup returns CDR1 SGHAT and CDR2 FQNNGV. The CDR3 sequence is 19 residues long. The CDR3 DNA is TGTGCCAGCAGCTTAGTTGCGGCAGGGAGCGTCTCCTATAATTCACCCCTCCACTTT. As protein: CASSLVAAGSVSYNSPLHF.

The chain recombines TRBV5-4 with TRBJ2-1, with D perhaps matching TRBD2 (5 bases). From germline, CDR1 is SGHNT and CDR2 YYREEE (reference sequence). With 1 base removed from V and 6 bases from J, the gap between germline ends came to 14 bases. The CDR3 runs to 15 residues. The CDR3 nucleotides are TGTGCCAGCAGCTTGAGTAGCGACTTGTTCAATGAGCAGTTCTTC. Encoded protein: CASSLSSDLFNEQFF.

The genes are TRBV6-1 and TRBJ2-3; D uncertain. The CDR3 consists of 15 residues. The V and J ends lost 5 bases and 0 bases respectively, with 12 bases between them. Germline CDR1 MNHNS, CDR2 SASEGT. The CDR3 region is CASSSDPASTDTQYF. In DNA, the CDR3 is TGTGCCAGCAGTTCAGATCCTGCTAGCACAGATACGCAGTATTTT.

V usage is TRBV18 and J usage is TRBJ2-7; TRBD2 matches 8 bases. With V trimmed by 6 bases and J by 2 bases, 6 bases remained unmatched. This CDR3 comprises 14 residues. The germline gives CDR1 KGHSH, CDR2 LQKENI. CDR3 sequence reads: CASSIAGTPYEQYF. For the CDR3, the DNA is TGTGCCAGCTCCATAGCGGGGACTCCCTACGAGCAGTACTTC.

The chain has TRBV2 and TRBJ1-1; 10 bases agree with TRBD1. V lost 10 bases to trimming and J lost 3 bases; unmatched junction nucleotides: 8. From germline, CDR1 is SNHLY and CDR2 FYNNEI. The CDR3 extends over 14 amino acids. The CDR3 region is CATGTGELYTEAFF. The CDR3 nucleotides are TGTGCCACCGGGACAGGGGAGTTGTACACTGAAGCTTTCTTT.

The gene calls are TRBV5-1 and TRBJ2-7; 11 positions match TRBD1. Trimming cost V 2 bases and J 3 bases; bases outside gene matches: 1. The CDR3 has 14 residues. Germline CDR1 and CDR2: SGHRS and YFSETQ. CDR3 DNA sequence: TGCGCCAGCAGCTTAGGGACAGGGGGCTACGAGCAGTACGTC. Its protein product is CASSLGTGGYEQYV.

The rearrangement joins TRBV7-3 to TRBJ2-1; D call uncertain. The germline CDR1 and CDR2 sequences are SGHTA and FQGTGA. Trimming pared 1 base from V and 3 bases from J, leaving 7 bases between. This CDR3 is built from 14 residues. The CDR3 bases are TGTGCCAGCAGCTTAAGTCCTGACTACAATGAGCAGTTCTTC. This sequence encodes CASSLSPDYNEQFF.

J is TRBJ2-2 and V is TRBV7-8; TRBD1 agrees at 8 bases. There are 15 residues in the CDR3. The germline V gene encodes CDR1 SGHVS and CDR2 FQNEAQ. V lost 5 bases, J lost 6 bases, and 8 bases stayed unmatched. CDR3 region: CASSRRTGRSGELFF. The CDR3 DNA reads as TGTGCCAGCAGCCGACGGACAGGGCGGTCCGGGGAGCTGTTTTTT.

The gene calls are TRBV9 and TRBJ2-2, with 8 bases that match TRBD2. J lost 7 bases, V lost 6 bases, and 11 bases had no gene match. The CDR3 sequence is 15 residues long. Germline V gives CDR1 SGDLS, CDR2 YYNGEE. CDR3 DNA: TGTGCCAGCACCCCCGGACTAGCTTTGGGCGGGGAGCTGTTTTTT. As protein: CASTPGLALGGELFF.

The V and J genes are TRBV6-6 and TRBJ2-1; D not resolved. V lost 3 bases, J lost 4 bases, and 7 bases lay in between. This CDR3 has 13 amino acids. The germline gives CDR1 MNHNY, CDR2 SVGAGI (reference sequence). CDR3 sequence: CASSYTQYNEQFF. The CDR3 coding sequence is TGTGCCAGCAGTTATACTCAGTACAATGAGCAGTTCTTC.